What follows are 3 T cell receptor beta chains derived from one specimen sequenced in a study of blood T cell repertoires in COVID-19. TCRdb's table, derived via immunoSEQ multiplex PCR, lists solely in-frame clones and lacks some. The sample contains 100,000 or so clones, more than 90% of which appear only once. The specimen sequenced was peripheral blood. These receptors all come from a man between 65 and 80 years old with acute or convalescent COVID-19.

Only a few counts were recorded for this clone. The J gene is TRBJ1-4, the V gene TRBV27; 8 bases fit TRBD1. V shed 2 bases, J shed 3 bases, and the junction held 5 bases outside the gene matches. The CDR3 covers 16 residues. Germline V gene data show CDR1 as MNHEY and CDR2 as SMNVEV (reference sequence). CDR3: CASSLGQGVPNEKLFF. Written as DNA, the CDR3 is TGTGCCAGCAGTTTAGGACAGGGAGTCCCTAATGAAAAACTGTTTTTT.

The V call is TRBV7-8, the J call TRBJ2-2; 7 nucleotides agree with TRBD1. The V segment lost 5 bases and the J segment 1 base; nucleotides outside the gene matches: 7. The CDR3 has 16 residues. Germline V gives CDR1 SGHVS, CDR2 FQNEAQ. CDR3 sequence reads: CASSPRQGRNTGELFF. The CDR3 nucleotides read TGTGCCAGCAGCCCCCGACAGGGCCGGAACACCGGGGAGCTGTTTTTT. Using reference TRBV7-8 and TRBJ2-2 for the parts outside the CDR3, the full variable domain is GAGVSQSPRYKVAKRGQDVALRCDPISGHVSLFWYQQALGQGPEFLTYFQNEAQLDKSGLPSDRFFAERPEGSVSTLKIQRTQQEDSAVYLCASSPRQGRNTGELFFGEGSRLTVL.

The chain recombines TRBV2 with TRBJ2-3; D may be TRBD2 (6 bases). Trimming removed 10 bases at V and 1 base at J, with 15 bases between. This CDR3 has 14 amino acids. The germline CDR1 and CDR2 sequences are SNHLY and FYNNEI. CDR3 in DNA: TGTGCCACCGGGGGTAGGGAACGCACAGATACGCAGTATTTT. Translation: CATGGRERTDTQYF.